One sample yielded the 19 T cell receptor beta chains listed below, sequenced in a study of T cell repertoires in cytomegalovirus infection. From the reads, TCRdb called clonotypes with MiXCR, one entry per CDR3 protein. The sample lists 310,000 or so distinct CDR3 sequences, about a sixth seen once, with approximately 12% in the top ten. The sequencing sample was made of PBMCs. The source of these receptors is a human donor in good health (CMV status not recorded). Some clones in this sample may be carry-over from other donors' samples.

This clonotype was seen repeatedly, ten times or more. The chain links TRBV7-2 to TRBJ2-5; D unresolved. The CDR3 has 13 residues. Per germline, CDR1 SGHTA and CDR2 FQGNSA. The V and J ends lost 5 bases and 1 base respectively, with 8 bases between them. This CDR3 reads CASSLMTQETQYF. CDR3 nucleotides: TGTGCCAGCAGCCTTATGACCCAAGAGACCCAGTACTTC. The variable domain in full, completed from reference TRBV7-2 and TRBJ2-5, reads GAGVSQSPSNKVTEKGKDVELRCDPISGHTALYWYRQSLGQGLEFLIYFQGNSAPDKSGLPSDRFSAERTGGSVSTLTIQRTQQEDSAVYLCASSLMTQETQYFGPGTRLLVL.

As concerns this clonotype: Given a much more abundant clone one base away, this may be a read error. The chain carries TRBV12-3 or TRBV12-4 and TRBJ2-2; D not certain. CDR3 length: 15 amino acids. The CDR3 protein is CGSSPPSGNTGELFF. The CDR3 region has the DNA TGTGGCAGCAGTCCCCCCTCGGGGAACACCGGGGAGCTGTTTTTT.

This clonotype was picked up a small number of times. This rearrangement joins TRBV6-5 to TRBJ1-2; 7 bases line up with TRBD1. Germline-derived CDR1 and CDR2 are MNHEY and SVGAGI. Unmatched junction bases numbered 15, after V lost 6 bases and J lost 8 bases. The CDR3 covers 15 residues. CDR3 protein: CASRNTQGVAGGYTF. The CDR3 nucleotides read TGTGCCAGCAGAAACACCCAGGGGGTAGCAGGAGGCTACACCTTC.

This clonotype was recorded at least ten times. The J gene is TRBJ2-7, the V gene TRBV11-2, with D perhaps matching TRBD1 or TRBD2 (5 bases each). Trimming cost V 5 bases and J 2 bases, with 16 bases left between them. The germline gives CDR1 SGHAT, CDR2 FQNNGV. CDR3 length equals 15 residues. CDR3 protein: CASSTRDGIAYEQYF. Written as DNA, the CDR3 is TGTGCCAGCAGCACTCGGGACGGAATAGCCTACGAGCAGTACTTC.

The CDR3 region has the DNA TGCGCCAGCAGCTTGTCCGAGACAGGAAGGTCACCCCTCCACTTT. Its protein is CASSLSETGRSPLHF. The V and J genes are TRBV5-1 and TRBJ1-6; weak D call: TRBD1 (6 bases). This CDR3 contains 15 residues. Looked up from germline, CDR1 is SGHRS and CDR2 is YFSETQ. V lost 1 base and J lost 10, with 15 bases in between.

This clonotype showed up just once. The chain recombines TRBV2 with TRBJ1-4; a weak D match, TRBD1 (6 bases). V was shortened by 3 bases and J by 1 base, with 12 bases between the two germline ends. From germline, CDR1 is SNHLY and CDR2 FYNNEI. The CDR3 is 16 amino acids. CDR3 sequence (DNA): TGTGCCAGCAGTGAGACAGGTCTTGGAACTAATGAAAAACTGTTTTTT. Its translation is CASSETGLGTNEKLFF.

This clonotype was seen repeatedly, ten times or more. The chain is built from TRBV12-3 or TRBV12-4 and TRBJ2-3, with TRBD2 identical over 11 bases. The CDR3 sequence is 16 residues long. V lost 6 bases and J lost 2; bases outside the gene matches: 7. This CDR3 reads CASSPSSGGSTDTQYF. CDR3 DNA sequence: TGTGCCAGCAGCCCCTCTAGCGGGGGGTCCACAGATACGCAGTATTTT.

This clonotype was counted a few times. The J gene is TRBJ2-3, the V gene TRBV12-3 or TRBV12-4; 9 bases map to TRBD1. J gave up 4 bases and V 6 bases, and 11 bases lay outside the gene matches. The CDR3 runs 16 residues. Here the CDR3 DNA reads TGTGCCAGCAGCCGTGAGACCGGGACAGGGCCAGATACGCAGTATTTT. Translating gives CASSRETGTGPDTQYF.

The chain links TRBV29-1 to TRBJ2-3; 11 nucleotides line up with TRBD1. This CDR3 has 14 residues. V was pared by 4 bases and J by 4 bases, with 4 bases of the junction left unmatched. CDR1 SQVTM and CDR2 ANQGSEA come from the germline V gene. The CDR3 nucleotides read TGCAGCGTTGCGCGGACAGGGGGCGCAGATACGCAGTATTTT. Protein sequence: CSVARTGGADTQYF.

This clonotype was found many times. V and J are TRBV12-5 and TRBJ2-7; D gene ambiguous. This CDR3 has 13 amino acids. The germline V gene has CDR1 LGHNT and CDR2 FRNRAP. Trimming removed 1 base from V and 2 bases from J, with 6 bases in between. This CDR3 is CASGLGGTYEQYF. The CDR3 bases are TGTGCTAGTGGTTTGGGAGGCACCTACGAGCAGTACTTC.

This clonotype was detected many times. The J gene is TRBJ1-1, the V gene TRBV6-1; 10 bases fit TRBD1. This CDR3 is 15 amino acids long. The ends lost 5 bases at V and 4 bases at J; junction bases unmatched: 7. Germline assignment: CDR1 MNHNS and CDR2 SASEGT. For the CDR3, the DNA is TGTGCCAGCAGTAAGCGGGGACAGGGGAGCACTGAAGCTTTCTTT. It is translated as CASSKRGQGSTEAFF.

There are many counts of this clonotype. The chain carries TRBV5-1 and TRBJ2-3, with 8 bases that match TRBD1. J gave up 2 bases and V 3 bases, and 17 bases lay outside the gene matches. CDR1 and CDR2 from the germline V gene are SGHRS and YFSETQ. The CDR3 contains 19 residues. The CDR3 DNA follows: TGCGCCAGCAGCTCCCCCCGGGACAGGACTACAACCCTCACAGATACGCAGTATTTT. It encodes CASSSPRDRTTTLTDTQYF.

This clonotype was seen once. Germline is not matched at one junction end, which may reflect a read error. The chain is built from TRBV7-7 and TRBJ2-5; the D gene is possibly TRBD2 (5 bases). This CDR3 is built from 16 residues. The germline gives CDR1 SSHAT, CDR2 FNYEAQ (reference sequence). Written as DNA, the CDR3 is TGTGCTAGCAGCTTAGCGCCGGGGTTACCCCAAGAGACCCAGTACTTC. Translating it yields CASSLAPGLPQETQYF.

This clonotype was observed at least ten times. This chain uses TRBV7-2 with TRBJ2-5; 9 nucleotides agree with TRBD2. This CDR3 is 16 amino acids long. J was trimmed by 3 bases and V by 1 base; bases with no gene match: 6. CDR1 SGHTA and CDR2 FQGNSA come from the germline V gene. This chain's CDR3 is CASSLGTRLAEETQYF. CDR3 sequence (DNA): TGTGCCAGCAGCTTAGGGACCCGACTAGCGGAAGAGACCCAGTACTTC.

This clonotype was detected only a few times. The chain joins TRBV19 to TRBJ2-7; 10 nucleotides match TRBD1. The CDR3 consists of 14 residues. CDR1 is LNHDA, CDR2 SQIVND, per germline (reference sequence). The V and J ends lost 5 bases and 3 bases, in that order; junction bases with no gene match: 4. The CDR3 is CASSSRDRGYEQYF. CDR3 nucleotides: TGTGCCAGTAGTTCCCGGGACAGGGGCTACGAGCAGTACTTC.

This rearrangement joins TRBV27 to TRBJ1-1; D is uncertain. The V end was cut by 2 bases, the J end by 0 bases, with 10 bases between. The germline CDR1 and CDR2 sequences are MNHEY and SMNVEV (reference sequence). CDR3 length equals 15 residues. The CDR3 nucleotides are TGTGCCAGCAGTTTACAACCGGGGATGAACACTGAAGCTTTCTTT. Its translation is CASSLQPGMNTEAFF.

The chain combines TRBV28 with TRBJ2-7; 12 bases are a match to TRBD1. V was pared by 1 base and J by 6 bases, with 4 bases of the junction left unmatched. The germline CDR1 and CDR2 sequences are MDHEN and SYDVKM. The CDR3 covers 15 residues. Written as DNA, the CDR3 is TGTGCCAGCAGTTTATTAGGGACAGGGGGCGCCGAGCAGTACTTC. Protein sequence: CASSLLGTGGAEQYF.

This clonotype was counted ten times or more. The chain couples TRBV20-1 to TRBJ1-1; D unresolved. Trimming left V 5 bases short and J 3 bases short, with 10 bases between. CDR3 length: 12 amino acids. The germline gives CDR1 DFQATT, CDR2 SNEGSKA (reference sequence). CDR3 sequence: CSALGLHTEAFF. CDR3 DNA sequence: TGCAGTGCTCTCGGGCTGCACACTGAAGCTTTCTTT.

This clonotype was counted between two and nine times. This chain joins TRBV20-1 and TRBJ2-7, with a possible D match to TRBD2 (6 bases). The V gene lost 3 bases and the J gene lost 1 base, with 13 bases spanning the gap. Per the germline V gene, CDR1 is DFQATT and CDR2 is SNEGSKA (reference sequence). This CDR3 has 14 residues. The CDR3 sequence: CSARKGGGSYEQYF. CDR3 nucleotides: TGCAGTGCTAGGAAAGGTGGGGGGTCCTACGAGCAGTACTTC.